This T cell receptor (beta chain) is drawn from a study of blood T cell repertoires in COVID-19. About the research overall: Specimens from acute and convalescent COVID-19 originated in the United States, Italy and Spain. Sources were T cells, B-cell-depleted T cells, or PBMCs; the material itself was cDNA or gDNA.

This clone was seen a few times. In the original analysis: Estimation of nucleated cell counts relied on the amplification of reference gene primers. Only in-frame clones appear in the TCRdb table, and some are missing; sequencing was by immunoSEQ multiplex PCR. The DNA gave D and trimming, while V, J and clone size come from that table. The sample shows 13,000 to 15,000 clones, approximately 90% of them seen only once. This CDR3 has 15 amino acids. The V and J ends lost 6 bases and 6 bases respectively, with 21 bases between them. The germline V gene encodes CDR1 MNHEY and CDR2 SMNVEV (reference sequence).

The specimen was peripheral blood. This receptor was obtained from a human donor in a cohort sampled during active COVID-19. The chain is built from TRBV27 and TRBJ2-7; possibly TRBD2 for D (6 bases). The CDR3 is CASSPMSTGGSEQYF. CDR3 sequence (DNA): TGTGCCAGCAGCCCGATGTCCACCGGAGGGAGCGAGCAGTACTTC.